The sequence of this T cell receptor (beta chain) was determined in a study of OX40 agonist ivuxolimab in advanced cancers. Study at large: Dosing consisted of intravenous ivuxolimab at 0.01 to 10 mg/kg every 2 weeks. Participants averaged approximately 65 years of age (range about 23 to 80) and were 75% to 90% male. Study-level points and caveats: CD4+ and CD8+ blood T cells expanded clonally by week 6 at 0.1 to 3.0 mg/kg.

The CDR3 has 13 residues. After removal of 5 bases from V and 6 bases from J, the junction contained 7 bases not matched to a gene. Germline loops: CDR1 SGHNT, CDR2 YENEEA. Here immunoSEQ multiplex PCR was the method, and the copy in TCRdb shows in-frame clones only, minus some. Of 60,000 to 75,000 clones in the sample, 91% are singletons; the top ten hold approximately 15%. For this clone: Its target is unknown.

Patients were ineligible given autoimmune disease history or systemic immunosuppression. The chain carries TRBV11-3 and TRBJ2-7, with 7 bases matching TRBD1. The source was CD4+ or CD8+ T cells sorted from blood, collected in a trial of the OX40 agonist ivuxolimab. This receptor was identified in an adult with an advanced solid tumor such as melanoma, head and neck, liver or kidney cancer. The CDR3 here is CASSPLDRVEQYF. DNA of the CDR3: TGTGCCAGCAGCCCACTCGACAGGGTCGAGCAGTACTTC.